The 17 T cell receptor beta chains given below trace back to one sample, sequenced in a study of control samples from healthy donors and cancer patients (dated by TCRdb to between 2020 and 2021). The library was prepared using the immunoSEQ multiplex PCR assay. TCRdb carries this immuneACCESS record with in-frame sequences only. Its versions omit some clonotypes, under half of them owing to an unresolved V gene in the studies checked, with the rest unexplained. For this sample there are roughly 170,000 clones; approximately 92% appear just once. 4.1% of the sample is held by the ten biggest clonotypes. Sequencing was done on a sample of blood. The receptor set was obtained from a woman aged 60 to 75 in good health.

The genes are TRBV20-1 and TRBJ1-5; the D gene is possibly TRBD1 (6 bases). This CDR3 has 14 amino acids. The V gene lost 3 bases and the J gene lost 0 bases, with 9 bases spanning the gap. Germline V gene lookup returns CDR1 DFQATT and CDR2 SNEGSKA (reference sequence). CDR3 sequence: CSASRQDSNQPQHF. CDR3 DNA: TGCAGTGCTAGTAGACAGGATAGCAATCAGCCCCAGCATTTT.

The genes are TRBV11-3 and TRBJ2-5, with D unclear. The CDR3 is 13 amino acids. The germline V gene encodes CDR1 SGHNT and CDR2 YENEEA. V gave up 3 bases and J gave up 2 bases, with 7 bases separating them. The CDR3 is CASSFPEQETQYF. CDR3 nucleotide sequence: TGTGCCAGCAGCTTCCCCGAACAAGAGACCCAGTACTTC.

The chain uses TRBV18 and TRBJ2-7, with TRBD1 matching over 10 bases. The CDR3 is 15 residues long. Germline lookup yields CDR1 KGHSH and CDR2 LQKENI. V lost 3 bases, J lost 3 bases, and 5 bases stayed unmatched. The CDR3 region has the DNA TGTGCCAGCTCACCTTACCGGGACAGGGGCTACGAGCAGTACTTC. This sequence encodes CASSPYRDRGYEQYF.

The rearrangement uses TRBV18 and TRBJ1-4, with 7 bases lining up with TRBD1. V lost 2 bases to trimming and J lost 8 bases; unmatched junction nucleotides: 11. The germline gives CDR1 KGHSH, CDR2 LQKENI. This CDR3 comprises 16 residues. For the CDR3, the DNA is TGTGCCAGCTCACCAAGGGGGCCGAGGGAAGGCGAAAAACTGTTTTTT. Translating it yields CASSPRGPREGEKLFF.

The J gene is TRBJ1-6, the V gene TRBV25-1; perhaps TRBD1 as D (5 bases). V lost 1 base to trimming and J lost 10 bases, with 14 bases between them. The CDR3 length is 15 residues. Germline CDR1 is MGHDK and CDR2 is SYGVNS. CDR3 protein: CASSESDGDQSPLHF. The DNA of the CDR3 is TGTGCCAGCAGTGAATCCGACGGGGACCAATCACCCCTCCACTTT.

V usage is TRBV12-5 and J usage is TRBJ1-1, with TRBD1 as a possible D gene (6 bases). Germline V gene data show CDR1 as LGHNT and CDR2 as FRNRAP. Trimming removed 10 bases at V and 0 bases at J, with 21 bases between. The CDR3 runs 16 residues. The CDR3 bases are TGTGCTACCCAAATAGGAGGACAGCTTTTGAACACTGAAGCTTTCTTT. This sequence encodes CATQIGGQLLNTEAFF.

This chain links TRBV2 with TRBJ1-5; D remains ambiguous. This CDR3 is built from 12 residues. Trimming cost V 7 bases and J 7 bases, with 11 bases left between them. Germline V CDR1 and CDR2: SNHLY, FYNNEI. For the CDR3, the DNA is TGTGCCAGCACCGATCTTGGGCAGCCCCAGCATTTT. Residues: CASTDLGQPQHF.

The V gene is TRBV7-9, the J gene TRBJ1-1; D unclear. Trimming removed 7 bases at V and 0 bases at J, with 15 bases between. Germline CDR1 reads SEHNR; CDR2 reads FQNEAQ (reference sequence). This CDR3 spans 15 amino acids. The CDR3 reads CASNHLRPLNTEAFF. As DNA, the CDR3 is TGTGCCAGCAACCATTTACGGCCCCTGAACACTGAAGCTTTCTTT.

This chain uses TRBV6-1 with TRBJ1-6; 9 positions agree with TRBD1. This CDR3 contains 15 residues. Germline values: CDR1 MNHNS, CDR2 SASEGT. Unmatched junction bases numbered 4, after V lost 3 bases and J lost 7 bases. Here the CDR3 DNA reads TGTGCCAGCAGTGAGATGACAGGGGGGAATTCACCCCTCCACTTT. Translated, it gives CASSEMTGGNSPLHF.

This clone is a singleton in its sample. The sample contains more than one DNA sequence encoding this CDR3. The chain's CDR3 is CASSQAPGGIYGYTF. CDR3 DNA sequence: TGTGCCAGCAGCCAAGCTCCGGGAGGCATCTATGGCTACACCTTC. The V and J genes are TRBV3-1 (or the pseudogene TRBV3-2) and TRBJ1-2; D call uncertain. Germline V gives CDR1 LGHDT, CDR2 YNNKEL (reference sequence). V gave up 1 base and J gave up 4 bases, with 13 bases separating them. This CDR3 contains 15 residues.

The rearrangement uses TRBV18 and TRBJ2-3, with 7 positions matching TRBD1. J gave up 4 bases and V 3 bases, and 13 bases lay outside the gene matches. CDR3 size: 17 residues. CDR1 and CDR2 from the germline V gene are KGHSH and LQKENI. The chain's CDR3 is CASSPPKGAVVSDTQYF. The CDR3 region has the DNA TGTGCCAGCTCACCCCCGAAGGGGGCTGTGGTGTCAGATACGCAGTATTTT.

The chain combines TRBV27 with TRBJ2-7, with TRBD1 matching 9 bases. Germline V gene data show CDR1 as MNHEY and CDR2 as SMNVEV (reference sequence). There are 15 residues in the CDR3. The V segment lost 6 bases and the J segment 2 bases; nucleotides outside the gene matches: 8. The CDR3 DNA sequence: TGTGCCAGCAGCAAAAGCCGGGACAGGGCCTACGAGCAGTACTTC. Translation: CASSKSRDRAYEQYF.

The chain uses TRBV7-2 and TRBJ1-1; 9 bases are shared with TRBD1. The CDR3 has 14 amino acids. V gave up 5 bases and J gave up 11 bases; unmatched junction bases: 12. Germline-derived CDR1 and CDR2 are SGHTA and FQGNSA. CDR3 in DNA: TGTGCCAGCAGCAGAGACAGGGGGACTTCTTTGGCTTTCTTT. Translating it yields CASSRDRGTSLAFF. Full variable domain (missing parts from reference TRBV7-2 and TRBJ1-1): GAGVSQSPSNKVTEKGKDVELRCDPISGHTALYWYRQSLGQGLEFLIYFQGNSAPDKSGLPSDRFSAERTGGSVSTLTIQRTQQEDSAVYLCASSRDRGTSLAFFGQGTRLTVV.

V usage is TRBV18 and J usage is TRBJ2-7; the D gene is possibly TRBD1 (6 bases). V gave up 3 bases and J gave up 0 bases, with 15 bases separating them. CDR3 length equals 16 residues. Germline V gene data show CDR1 as KGHSH and CDR2 as LQKENI. The CDR3 is CASSPPGQPSSYEQYF. In DNA form, the CDR3 reads TGTGCCAGCTCACCCCCGGGACAACCGAGCTCCTACGAGCAGTACTTC.

This clone was found once. The rearrangement joins TRBV6-5 to TRBJ2-1; 12 bases line up with TRBD2. Germline V lookup: CDR1 MNHEY, CDR2 SVGAGI. The CDR3 has 16 amino acids. J gave up 8 bases and V 4 bases, and 9 bases lay outside the gene matches. CDR3 loop: CASSWRTSGGIHEQFF. For the CDR3, the DNA is TGTGCCAGCAGTTGGAGAACTAGCGGGGGGATCCATGAGCAGTTCTTC.

V gene TRBV2 combines with J gene TRBJ1-6, with D possibly being TRBD1 (6 bases). Germline-derived CDR1 and CDR2 are SNHLY and FYNNEI. The CDR3 loop spans 14 amino acids. The ends were cut back, 3 bases at V and 8 bases at J, with 11 bases in the middle. CDR3: CASSERTDYSPLHF. CDR3 sequence (DNA): TGTGCCAGCAGTGAGCGGACAGACTATTCACCCCTCCACTTT.

The CDR3 region has the DNA TGTGCCAGTAGTATTAGTTTGGGATGGAACACTGAAGCTTTCTTT. This codes for CASSISLGWNTEAFF. The rearrangement joins TRBV19 to TRBJ1-1; D gene ambiguous. Trimming left V 3 bases short and J 1 base short, with 12 bases between. The CDR3 consists of 15 residues. Per germline, CDR1 LNHDA and CDR2 SQIVND (reference sequence).